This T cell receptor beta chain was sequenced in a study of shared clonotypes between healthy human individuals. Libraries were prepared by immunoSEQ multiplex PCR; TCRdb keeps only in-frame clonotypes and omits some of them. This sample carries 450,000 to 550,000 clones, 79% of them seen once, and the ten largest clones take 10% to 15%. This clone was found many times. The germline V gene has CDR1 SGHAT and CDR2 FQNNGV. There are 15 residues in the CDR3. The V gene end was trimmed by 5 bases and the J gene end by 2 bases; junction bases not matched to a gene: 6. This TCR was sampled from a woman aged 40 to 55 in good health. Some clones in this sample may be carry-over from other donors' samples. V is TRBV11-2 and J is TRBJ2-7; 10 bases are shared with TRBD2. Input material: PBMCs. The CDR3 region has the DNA TGTGCCAGCAGCCTCCGACTAGCGGGTCCCTACGAGCAGTACTTC. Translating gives CASSLRLAGPYEQYF.